The TCR beta chain described here comes from a study of cytomegalovirus exposure and HLA in healthy donors. The CDR3 runs to 13 residues. The V end lost 6 bases, the J end lost 2 bases, and 8 bases lay between the germline ends. CDR1 is MNHEY and CDR2 is SMNVEV in the germline V gene (reference sequence). PCR employed 60 Vbeta and 13 Jbeta primers. Clones were sequenced by immunoSEQ multiplex PCR, and TCRdb holds only the in-frame ones, with some missing. The sample shows roughly 72,000 clones, almost 80% of them seen only once. The chain joins TRBV27 to TRBJ1-5, with D perhaps TRBD1 (6 bases). The specimen sequenced was PBMCs. This receptor was obtained from a woman aged 40-49 years in good health and CMV-seropositive. In nucleotides, the CDR3 is TGTGCCAGCAGAGCAGGGGGCAATCAGCCCCAGCATTTT. It codes for CASRAGGNQPQHF.